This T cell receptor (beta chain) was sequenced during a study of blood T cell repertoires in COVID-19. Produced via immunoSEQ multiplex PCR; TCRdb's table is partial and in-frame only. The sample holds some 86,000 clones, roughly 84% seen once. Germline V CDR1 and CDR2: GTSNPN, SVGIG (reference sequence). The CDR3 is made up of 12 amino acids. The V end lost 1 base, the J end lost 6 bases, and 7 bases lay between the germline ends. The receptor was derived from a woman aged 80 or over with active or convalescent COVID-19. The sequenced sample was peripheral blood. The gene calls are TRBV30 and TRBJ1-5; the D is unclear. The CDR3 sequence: CAWSDLGQPQHF. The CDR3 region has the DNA TGTGCCTGGAGTGACCTAGGTCAGCCCCAGCATTTT.